A selection of T cell receptor beta chains follows, all from one sample in a study of CD4 and CD8 cells across lung adenocarcinoma regions. TCRdb redid the calling of the PCR reads with MiXCR, one entry per CDR3 protein. The sample consists of 5,000 to 8,000 distinct CDR3 sequences, about 45% of them appearing once. Sequencing was carried out using CD8+ T cells from the center of a lung tumor. The receptors originated from a female donor with lung adenocarcinoma. The CD4 and CD8 labels of this study may be unreliable. The CDR3 runs from the conserved cysteine through the conserved F or W. Fields, in order: V gene, CDR3 protein.

TRBV6-4	CAGSGGTDPDTQYF
TRBV6-1	CASSEGDRLANTGELFF
TRBV6-5	CASSTDRTVKDTQYF
TRBV10-2	CASSVVGSQNEQYF
TRBV6-1	CASRRQVLGPGEQFF
TRBV6-4	CASSDAGTDTQYF
TRBV6-1	CASSDRASAGGDTDTQYF
TRBV14	CASSQRRARENEQFF
TRBV6-8	CLSSDSGRCATNTQYF
TRBV6-4	CASSATSGGYNEQFF
TRBV6-5	CASSYFGDGTDTQYF
TRBV7-8	CASSLAGTYEQYF
TRBV7-9	CASSLGTGYEQYF
TRBV19	CASSMSGRTDTQYF
TRBV12-3/TRBV12-4	CASSLSGNEQFF
TRBV20-1	CSARGRVMNTEAFF
TRBV12-3/TRBV12-4	CASSRWREGGTGANVLTF
TRBV5-8	CASSPGYGELFF
TRBV7-2	CASSDISGGAYNEQFF
TRBV12-5	CASGLPSTGGTSGRAGANEQFF
TRBV6-1	CARGTGRTVTDTQYF
TRBV7-2	CGSTGLCATDMQYF